This T cell receptor (beta chain) was captured in a study of blood T cell repertoires in COVID-19. Original methodology: The assay estimated nucleated cells by amplifying reference gene primers. Sequenced by immunoSEQ multiplex PCR; TCRdb stores in-frame clones only, minus some. The V and J calls and clone size come from that table; D and trimming were worked out from the DNA. The data contain approximately 170,000 clones, 80% to 85% of them singletons. V trimming: 4 bases; J trimming: 7 bases; junction bases outside the gene matches: 11. In germline, CDR1 is SGDLS, CDR2 YYNGEE. CDR3 size: 16 residues.

The chain links TRBV9 to TRBJ2-1, with TRBD2 matching over 10 bases. The TCR originated in a man aged 65 to 79 with active or convalescent COVID-19. The sample consisted of peripheral blood. The CDR3 sequence: CASSSKREGRWNEQFF. As DNA, the CDR3 is TGTGCCAGCAGCTCCAAGCGGGAGGGCCGTTGGAATGAGCAGTTCTTC.